Each of the 27 T cell receptor beta chains below was sequenced from the same sample in a study of a mutant IDH1 vaccine in newly diagnosed glioma. These receptors' antigens are unknown. Time point defined: week 35, safety follow-up. Each vaccine dose was 300 ug of mutant IDH1 20-mer peptide, with topical imiquimod. Profiled with immunoSEQ multiplex PCR; TCRdb holds only in-frame clones, not every one. Among nearly 55,000 clones, around 84% were seen once, and the ten largest hold approximately 4.3%. The starting material was PBMCs, obtained from a glioma patient whose treatment included an IDH1 peptide vaccine. These receptors all stem from a woman in her late teens or twenties with glioma.

The chain has TRBV11-2 and TRBJ1-6; D call uncertain. Germline V gene sequence: CDR1 SGHAT, CDR2 FQNNGV. V dropped 0 bases and J dropped 13 bases, with 7 bases sitting between them. The CDR3 is 12 residues long. The CDR3 sequence: CASSLDGFPLHF. CDR3 coding DNA: TGTGCCAGCAGCTTAGACGGCTTTCCCCTCCACTTT.

V gene TRBV10-3 combines with J gene TRBJ2-7; 12 bases are a match to TRBD2. The V and J ends lost 10 bases and 6 bases, in that order; junction bases with no gene match: 13. CDR1 is ENHRY, CDR2 SYGVKD, per germline. The CDR3 spans 15 residues. The CDR3 nucleotides are TGTGCCAGCACCGACTCTAGCGGGAGGGCCGTCGAGCAGTACTTC. Translation: CASTDSSGRAVEQYF.

The gene calls are TRBV7-6 and TRBJ1-1; D is uncertain. Germline assignment: CDR1 SGHVS and CDR2 FNYEAQ. The CDR3 has 12 residues. V was cut by 4 bases and J by 8 bases, with 11 bases left in between. The CDR3 DNA sequence: TGTGCCAGCAGCTCGCTCAGCCGAGAAGCTTTCTTT. Encoded protein: CASSSLSREAFF.

V and J are TRBV4-3 and TRBJ2-7; 9 bases map to TRBD1. CDR1 is LGHNA, CDR2 YSLEER, per germline. This CDR3 is 15 amino acids long. J gave up 3 bases and V 4 bases, and 7 bases lay outside the gene matches. Here the CDR3 reads CASSLTGTGHYEQYF. The CDR3 coding sequence is TGCGCCAGCAGCCTCACCGGGACAGGGCACTACGAGCAGTACTTC.

The CDR3 region is CASSRTGANTEAFF. CDR3 in DNA: TGTGCCAGCAGTCGGACAGGGGCGAACACTGAAGCTTTCTTT. The chain links TRBV6-5 to TRBJ1-1, with 9 bases lining up with TRBD1. The V segment lost 5 bases and the J segment 1 base; nucleotides outside the gene matches: 2. The germline gives CDR1 MNHEY, CDR2 SVGAGI. This CDR3 contains 14 residues.

V and J are TRBV6-1 and TRBJ2-7; TRBD1 aligns across 9 bases. V lost 4 bases to trimming and J lost 5 bases; unmatched junction nucleotides: 6. Germline V CDR1 and CDR2: MNHNS, SASEGT. CDR3 length: 14 amino acids. CDR3 residues: CASSVGTGYHEQYF. The DNA of the CDR3 is TGTGCCAGCAGTGTCGGGACAGGGTACCACGAGCAGTACTTC.

CDR3 DNA: TGTGCCAGCAGTTACCAAGCCGGGACTAGTTATGAAAAACTGTTTTTT. Its protein is CASSYQAGTSYEKLFF. The J gene is TRBJ1-4, the V gene TRBV6-5; a possible D gene is TRBD1 (5 bases). V lost 2 bases and J lost 6, with 16 bases in between. Looked up from germline, CDR1 is MNHEY and CDR2 is SVGAGI. The CDR3 consists of 16 residues.

This chain connects TRBV19 to TRBJ2-3; 8 positions agree with TRBD2. CDR1 is LNHDA, CDR2 SQIVND, per germline (reference sequence). CDR3 length equals 14 residues. J lost 4 bases, V lost 9 bases, and 9 bases had no gene match. CDR3 DNA: TGTGCCAGCAATTCGGGAGGGATCCCAGATACGCAGTATTTT. Protein product: CASNSGGIPDTQYF.

The chain links TRBV15 to TRBJ1-5; tentative D call: TRBD1 (6 bases). The CDR3 covers 19 residues. V lost 6 bases and J 0 bases, leaving 24 bases between the germline ends. CDR1 LNHNV and CDR2 YYDKDF come from the germline V gene (reference sequence). The DNA for the CDR3 is TGTGCCACCAGTTTGGTGGGGAAGGGGGACAACTATAGCAATCAGCCCCAGCATTTT. This codes for CATSLVGKGDNYSNQPQHF.

This clone was observed a single time. The chain uses TRBV19 and TRBJ1-4; TRBD1 agrees at 11 bases. Germline CDR1 is LNHDA and CDR2 is SQIVND (reference sequence). This CDR3 comprises 15 residues. Losses at the gene ends were 6 bases for V and 6 bases for J; bases not matched to a gene: 6. CDR3 sequence reads: CASRASGQGDEKLFF. Here the CDR3 DNA reads TGTGCCAGTAGAGCCTCGGGACAGGGGGATGAAAAACTGTTTTTT.

V is TRBV10-2 and J is TRBJ2-7; 7 bases are a match to TRBD1. Germline CDR1 and CDR2: WSHSY and SAAADI. The ends lost 3 bases at V and 4 bases at J; junction bases unmatched: 6. This CDR3 contains 14 residues. The CDR3 loop is CASSDGAGGYEQYF. CDR3 DNA sequence: TGCGCCAGCAGTGATGGGGCAGGGGGTTACGAGCAGTACTTC.

J is TRBJ2-7 and V is TRBV5-5, with D perhaps TRBD1 (5 bases). Trimming cost V 4 bases and J 0 bases, with 14 bases left between them. The CDR3 extends over 15 amino acids. The germline V gene encodes CDR1 SGHKS and CDR2 YYEKEE (reference sequence). CDR3 sequence (DNA): TGTGCCAGCAGCGCCTCAGGGTCTAGCTCCTACGAGCAGTACTTC. Its protein product is CASSASGSSSYEQYF.

The V and J genes are TRBV25-1 and TRBJ2-1; TRBD1 matches 8 bases. The CDR3 is 13 residues long. Losses at the gene ends were 4 bases for V and 6 bases for J; bases not matched to a gene: 2. Germline V gives CDR1 MGHDK, CDR2 SYGVNS. Here the CDR3 reads CASSGTGSNEQFF. The CDR3, as DNA: TGTGCCAGCAGTGGGACAGGGAGCAATGAGCAGTTCTTC.

The chain couples TRBV10-1 to TRBJ1-2, with 10 bases identical to TRBD1. Germline CDR1 and CDR2: WNHNN and SYGVQD (reference sequence). V shed 5 bases, J shed 5 bases, and the junction held 2 bases outside the gene matches. CDR3 length: 13 amino acids. The CDR3 sequence is CASSPGQGYGYTF. Written as DNA, the CDR3 is TGCGCCAGCAGTCCGGGACAGGGGTATGGCTACACCTTC.

The chain combines TRBV9 with TRBJ2-2; D uncertain. Germline assignment: CDR1 SGDLS and CDR2 YYNGEE. The CDR3 spans 12 residues. Trimming removed 4 bases from V and 3 bases from J, with 4 bases in between. The CDR3 protein is CASSLDTGELFF. For the CDR3, the DNA is TGTGCCAGCAGCTTAGACACCGGGGAGCTGTTTTTT.

This clone showed up just once. The V call is TRBV19, the J call TRBJ1-6; no firm D call. The CDR3 has 15 amino acids. CDR1 and CDR2 (germline): LNHDA, SQIVND (reference sequence). V was shortened by 0 bases and J by 8 bases, with 11 bases between the two germline ends. This chain's CDR3 is CASSIDGIGDSPLHF. The CDR3 region has the DNA TGTGCCAGTAGTATAGACGGGATCGGGGATTCACCCCTCCACTTT.

As DNA, the CDR3 is TGTGCCAGCAGCTTGGCGACAGGGGGGGGAAACACCATATATTTT. Its translation is CASSLATGGGNTIYF. This chain links TRBV5-6 with TRBJ1-3; 9 positions match TRBD1. This CDR3 has 15 residues. The trim removed 0 bases at V and 4 bases at J, leaving 2 bases unmatched. CDR1 is SGHDT, CDR2 YYEEEE, per germline.

The chain employs TRBV18 and TRBJ1-6; unclear D gene. Germline lookup yields CDR1 KGHSH and CDR2 LQKENI. Trimming took off 8 bases at V and 9 bases at J, with 11 bases between the two ends. The CDR3 extends over 12 amino acids. CDR3 sequence: CASRTEVSPLHF. DNA of the CDR3: TGTGCCAGCCGCACCGAGGTTTCACCCCTCCACTTT.

The rearrangement joins TRBV5-1 to TRBJ1-2; tentative D call: TRBD1 (6 bases). The CDR3 runs to 15 residues. CDR1 and CDR2 from the germline V gene are SGHRS and YFSETQ. V gave up 2 bases and J gave up 3 bases, with 14 bases separating them. CDR3 residues: CASSFDTGSHYGYTF. The CDR3 DNA follows: TGCGCCAGCAGCTTTGACACAGGGTCGCACTATGGCTACACCTTC.

The chain employs TRBV29-1 and TRBJ2-2; possibly TRBD1 or TRBD2 for D (5 bases each). The V end lost 4 bases, the J end lost 0 bases, and 15 bases lay between the germline ends. From germline, CDR1 is SQVTM and CDR2 ANQGSEA. The CDR3 extends over 16 amino acids. The CDR3 loop is CSVGMGVFANTGELFF. The CDR3 DNA follows: TGCAGCGTTGGCATGGGGGTGTTCGCGAACACCGGGGAGCTGTTTTTT.

V usage is TRBV7-9 and J usage is TRBJ2-2, with 8 bases identical to TRBD1. Germline V lookup: CDR1 SEHNR, CDR2 FQNEAQ (reference sequence). Losses at the gene ends were 5 bases for V and 5 bases for J; bases not matched to a gene: 13. CDR3 length: 17 residues. The CDR3 reads CASSPEPARGRTGELFF. The CDR3 coding sequence is TGTGCCAGCAGCCCCGAACCTGCCAGGGGGCGTACCGGGGAGCTGTTTTTT. The full variable domain, its missing parts supplied by reference TRBV7-9 and TRBJ2-2, is DTGVSQNPRHKITKRGQNVTFRCDPISEHNRLYWYRQTLGQGPEFLTYFQNEAQLEKSRLLSDRFSAERPKGSFSTLEIQRTEQGDSAMYLCASSPEPARGRTGELFFGEGSRLTVL.

CDR3 coding DNA: TGTGCCAGCAGTGGTAACCGGGACAGGCCTAATTCACCCCTCCACTTT. Its protein is CASSGNRDRPNSPLHF. The chain employs TRBV6-1 and TRBJ1-6; TRBD1 matches 8 bases. Unmatched junction bases numbered 8, after V lost 4 bases and J lost 6 bases. CDR3 length: 16 amino acids. Germline assignment: CDR1 MNHNS and CDR2 SASEGT.

The rearrangement links TRBV7-6 to TRBJ2-3, with 11 bases fitting TRBD1. The CDR3 length is 15 residues. CDR1 and CDR2 from the germline V gene are SGHVS and FNYEAQ. The J segment lost 5 bases and the V segment lost 3 bases, leaving 4 bases of the junction unmatched. As DNA, the CDR3 is TGTGCCAGCAGCTTGGGGACAGGGGGAATAGATACGCAGTATTTT. Amino acids: CASSLGTGGIDTQYF.

V gene TRBV6-6 combines with J gene TRBJ2-7; TRBD1 aligns across 8 bases. This CDR3 has 11 amino acids. CDR1 and CDR2 (germline): MNHNY, SVGAGI (reference sequence). Trimming removed 5 bases from V and 12 bases from J; junction bases left unmatched: 6. CDR3 residues: CASSHGQGRYF. The CDR3 DNA reads as TGTGCCAGCAGTCACGGACAGGGTCGGTACTTC.

The chain couples TRBV6-4 to TRBJ1-2; D gene uncertain. Germline V CDR1 and CDR2: MRHNA, SNTAGT. Trimming left V 0 bases short and J 8 bases short, with 10 bases between. This CDR3 contains 13 residues. For the CDR3, the DNA is TGTGCCAGCAGTGACTCAGGGCTCCGGGGCTACACCTTC. Residues: CASSDSGLRGYTF.

The V call is TRBV7-6, the J call TRBJ2-1; 15 bases agree with TRBD2. The CDR3 is 16 residues long. Trimming removed 4 bases from V and 4 bases from J; junction bases left unmatched: 2. CDR1 SGHVS and CDR2 FNYEAQ come from the germline V gene. CDR3 region: CASSSGLAGGYNEQFF. CDR3 nucleotide sequence: TGTGCCAGCAGCTCGGGACTAGCGGGGGGATACAATGAGCAGTTCTTC.

The CDR3 bases are TGTGCCAGCAGTGATGGACCGAACACCGGGGAGCTGTTTTTT. The encoded protein is CASSDGPNTGELFF. The chain combines TRBV2 with TRBJ2-2, with D unclear. CDR1 is SNHLY and CDR2 is FYNNEI in the germline V gene. Between the trimmed V and J ends, which lost 3 bases and 0 bases, there was a span of 5 bases. The CDR3 has 14 amino acids.